The T cell receptor (beta chain) under discussion was sequenced for a study of CD8+CD57+ T cells in acquired aplastic anemia (dated by TCRdb to 2017 to 2018). Looking at the study overall: On average, sorted CD4+ and CD8+ cells yielded 3 to 4 ug of extracted DNA, with a range of about 0.19 to 30 ug. CD8+CD57+ expansion was defined as frequency above the mean frequency observed in healthy subjects. Findings and caveats that apply to the study as a whole: Patients and healthy controls showed no significant difference in CD8+ Simpson's diversity (P=0.060). Roughly 30 CD8+ CDR3 sequences were shared between patients and controls but appeared highly expressed in patients and within their immunodominant clones.

The patients picked for sequencing were ones in whom flow cytometry had shown an expansion of CD8+CD57+ cells. Severe acquired aplastic anemia was diagnosed in all patients according to International Study of Aplastic Anemia and Agranulocytosis and Camitta criteria. At the time blood was sampled, none of the patients had received any therapy. In the study, sorted CD4+ and CD8+ blood T cells from patients with severe aplastic anemia and from healthy subjects underwent deep sequencing of TCR repertoires. Patients were enrolled in the USA under clinicaltrials.gov protocols 00001620, 01623167, 00001397, 00071045, 00081523 and 00961064. Ficoll-Paque density gradient centrifugation was used to isolate peripheral blood mononuclear cells. Before DNA extraction, CD4+ and CD8+ T cells were sorted by FACS or by magnetic beads. Genomic DNA served as template for TCR beta VDJ combination and CDR3 sequence profiling. TCR repertoire sequencing was run on an Illumina HiSeq 2000. From the authors' description of their analysis: TRBV/TRBJ rearrangement plots, CDR3 size and DJ length profiles, and Simpson's diversity index were used to assess repertoires. The immunodominant clone was defined as the most abundant DNA sequence in deep sequencing data. CDR3 amino acid sequences were checked for sharing between subjects and were compared against published repertoires and the VDJdb database. TCRdb took the public reads, trimmed them with fastp at Q25, ran MiXCR for clone calling and kept in-frame beta chains. Here each entry gathers all rows of one CDR3 protein and keeps the most common genes and DNA. The V and J calls shown here were made by TCRdb, not taken from the authors' results. The sample table contains about 160,000 distinct CDR3 sequences; only one count was recorded for 65% to 75% of them. The ten largest clones take up around 45% of the sample.

The CDR3 holds 16 amino acids from the cysteine to the phenylalanine. Only the CDR3 part of the read is kept: 48 bases, read in frame from the first base. From V the trimming removes 2 bases and from J it removes 3 bases, while the gene matches leave 8 bases of the junction unaccounted for. The germline V gene supplies CDR1 SQVTM and CDR2 ANQGSEA. A remark on this clonotype: Its antigen has not been determined. Base quality data are lacking; no much larger clone is found one base away.

This receptor was taken from a human donor with aplastic anemia. Source material: sorted CD4+, CD8+, or CD8+CD57+ T cells (not recorded which) from PBMCs. The sequence joins TRBV29-1 to TRBJ2-7, with 12 bases aligning to TRBD1. The CDR3 reads as follows: CSVESGGTGGSYEQYF. The nucleotide sequence is given as TGCAGCGTTGAAAGTGGAGGGACAGGGGGCAGCTACGAGCAGTACTTC.